This TCR delta chain originates from a study of γδ T cells in repeated Plasmodium falciparum infection. Study-wide background: Samples were taken at baseline, before some infections, and 21 days after each.

This CDR3 is built from 16 residues. Germline CDR1 reads GEAIGNYY; CDR2 reads EKD. Gammadelta T cells were flow-sorted from PBMC into Vgamma9/Vdelta2+ and Vdelta2-negative populations for bulk analysis. TCRdb re-processed the multiplex PCR reads via CATT. This table holds 50,000 to 55,000 delta-chain clones, 1.9% found once. In its sample, this clone was seen a few times. This likely stems from a read error, as it lies one base from a far larger clone. The TCR comes from a pool of human donors (malaria-infected and uninfected, not separated). V is TRDV2 and J is TRDJ1; D is perhaps TRDD3 (5 bases). TCRdb leaves out the J gene; it was filled in here by matching the DNA to germline. The source material was gamma-delta T cells from blood. The CDR3 spells CACDTLGDKSPDKLIF. CDR3 sequence (DNA): TGTGCCTGCGACACTCTGGGAGATAAATCGCCCGATAAACTCATCTTT.